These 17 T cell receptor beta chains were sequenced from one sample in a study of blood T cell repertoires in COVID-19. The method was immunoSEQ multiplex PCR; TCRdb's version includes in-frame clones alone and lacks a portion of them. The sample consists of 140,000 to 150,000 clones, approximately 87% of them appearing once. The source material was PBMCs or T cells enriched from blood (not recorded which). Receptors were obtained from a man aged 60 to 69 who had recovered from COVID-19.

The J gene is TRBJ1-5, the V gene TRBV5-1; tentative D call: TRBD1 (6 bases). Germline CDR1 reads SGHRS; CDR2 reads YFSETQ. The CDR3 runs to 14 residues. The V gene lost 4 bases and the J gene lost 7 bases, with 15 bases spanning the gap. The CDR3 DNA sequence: TGCGCCAGCAGCCTACAGGGAGGGGGACAGCCCCAGCATTTT. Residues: CASSLQGGGQPQHF.

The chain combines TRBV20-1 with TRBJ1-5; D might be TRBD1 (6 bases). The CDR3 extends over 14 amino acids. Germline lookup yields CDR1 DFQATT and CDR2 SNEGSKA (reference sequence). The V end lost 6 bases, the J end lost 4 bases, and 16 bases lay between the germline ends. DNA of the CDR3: TGCAGTGCAAGTCCGGGACACACTAATCAGCCCCAGCATTTT. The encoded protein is CSASPGHTNQPQHF.

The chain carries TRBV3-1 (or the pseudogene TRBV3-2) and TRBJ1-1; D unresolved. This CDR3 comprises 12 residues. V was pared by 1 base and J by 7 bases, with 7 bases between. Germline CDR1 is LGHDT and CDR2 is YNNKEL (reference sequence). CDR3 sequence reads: CASSQVRGEAFF. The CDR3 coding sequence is TGTGCCAGCAGCCAAGTTCGGGGTGAAGCTTTCTTT.

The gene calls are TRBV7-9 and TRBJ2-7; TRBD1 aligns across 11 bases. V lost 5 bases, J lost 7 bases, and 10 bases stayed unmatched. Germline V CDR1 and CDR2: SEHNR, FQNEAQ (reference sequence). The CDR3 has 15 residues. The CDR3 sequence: CASSPGDRGTGEQYF. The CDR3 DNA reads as TGTGCCAGCAGCCCGGGGGACAGGGGGACAGGGGAGCAGTACTTC.

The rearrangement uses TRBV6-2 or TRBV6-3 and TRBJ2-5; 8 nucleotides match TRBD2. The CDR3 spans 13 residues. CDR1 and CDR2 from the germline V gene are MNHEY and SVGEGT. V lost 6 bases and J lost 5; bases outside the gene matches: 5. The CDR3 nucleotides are TGTGCCAGCAGCTGGACTAGCTGGGAGACCCAGTACTTC. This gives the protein CASSWTSWETQYF.

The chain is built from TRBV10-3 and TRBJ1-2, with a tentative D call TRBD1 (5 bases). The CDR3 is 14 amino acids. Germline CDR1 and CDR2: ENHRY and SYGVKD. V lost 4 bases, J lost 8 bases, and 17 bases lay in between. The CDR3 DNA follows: TGTGCCATCAGTGCCAGGGTCCTGGACCACGGCTACACCTTC. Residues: CAISARVLDHGYTF.

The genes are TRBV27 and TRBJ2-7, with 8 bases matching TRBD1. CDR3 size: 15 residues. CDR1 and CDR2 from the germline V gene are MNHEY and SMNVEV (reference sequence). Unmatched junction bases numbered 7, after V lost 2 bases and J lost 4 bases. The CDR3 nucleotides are TGTGCCAGCAGTTTAAGCGGACAGGGTTCTTACGAGCAGTACTTC. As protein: CASSLSGQGSYEQYF.

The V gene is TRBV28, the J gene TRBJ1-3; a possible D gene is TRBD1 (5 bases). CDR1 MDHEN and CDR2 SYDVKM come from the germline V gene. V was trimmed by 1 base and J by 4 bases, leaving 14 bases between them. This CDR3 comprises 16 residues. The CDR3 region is CASSLSQGVGGNTIYF. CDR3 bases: TGTGCCAGCAGTTTATCCCAAGGGGTAGGAGGAAACACCATATATTTT.

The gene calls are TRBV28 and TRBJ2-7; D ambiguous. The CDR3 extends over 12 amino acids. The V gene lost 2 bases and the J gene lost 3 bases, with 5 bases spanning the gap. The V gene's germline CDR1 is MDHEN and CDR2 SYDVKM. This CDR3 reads CASSLVYYEQYF. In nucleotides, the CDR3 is TGTGCCAGCAGTTTAGTCTACTACGAGCAGTACTTC.

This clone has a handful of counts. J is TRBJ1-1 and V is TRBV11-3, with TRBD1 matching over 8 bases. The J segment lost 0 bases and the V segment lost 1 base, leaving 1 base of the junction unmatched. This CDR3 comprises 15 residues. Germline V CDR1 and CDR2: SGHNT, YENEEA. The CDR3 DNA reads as TGTGCCAGCAGCTTAGGGACAGGGCTGAACACTGAAGCTTTCTTT. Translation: CASSLGTGLNTEAFF.

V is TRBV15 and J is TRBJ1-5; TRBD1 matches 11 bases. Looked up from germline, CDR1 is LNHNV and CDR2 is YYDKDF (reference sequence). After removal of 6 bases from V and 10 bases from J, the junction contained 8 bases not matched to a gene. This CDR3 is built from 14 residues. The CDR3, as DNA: TGTGCCACCAGTTGGAGGACAGGGGGCTTTCCCCAGCATTTT. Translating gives CATSWRTGGFPQHF.

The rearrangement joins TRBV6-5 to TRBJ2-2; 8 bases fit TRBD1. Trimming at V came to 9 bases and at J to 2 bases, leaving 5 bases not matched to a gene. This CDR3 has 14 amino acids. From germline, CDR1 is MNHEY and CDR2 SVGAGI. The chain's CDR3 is CASGGQVNTGELFF. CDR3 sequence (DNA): TGTGCCAGTGGGGGACAGGTTAACACCGGGGAGCTGTTTTTT.

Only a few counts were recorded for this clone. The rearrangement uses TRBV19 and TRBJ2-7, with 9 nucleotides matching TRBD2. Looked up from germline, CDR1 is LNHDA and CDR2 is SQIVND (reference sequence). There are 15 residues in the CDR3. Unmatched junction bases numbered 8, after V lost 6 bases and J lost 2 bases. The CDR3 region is CASSRTSDPTYEQYF. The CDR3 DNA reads TGTGCCAGTAGCCGGACTAGCGACCCGACCTACGAGCAGTACTTC.

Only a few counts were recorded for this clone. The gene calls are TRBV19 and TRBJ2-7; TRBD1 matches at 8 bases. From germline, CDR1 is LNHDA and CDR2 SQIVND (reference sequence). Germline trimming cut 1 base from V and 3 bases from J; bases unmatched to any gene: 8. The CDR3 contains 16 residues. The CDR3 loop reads CASSIGGQGPYYEQYF. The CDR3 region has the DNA TGTGCCAGTAGTATAGGCGGACAGGGCCCATACTACGAGCAGTACTTC.

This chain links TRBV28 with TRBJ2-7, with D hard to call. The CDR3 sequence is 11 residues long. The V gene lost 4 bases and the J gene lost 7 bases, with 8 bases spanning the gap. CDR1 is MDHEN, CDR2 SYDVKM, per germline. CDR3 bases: TGTGCCAGCAGTTCTAAGTGGGAGCAGTACTTC. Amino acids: CASSSKWEQYF.

CDR3 bases: TGTGCCAGCACGGGACAGGGGGCCCGAGGCTACACCTTC. This gives the protein CASTGQGARGYTF. The gene calls are TRBV18 and TRBJ1-2; 12 bases line up with TRBD1. The trim removed 8 bases at V and 8 bases at J, leaving 6 bases unmatched. The CDR3 sequence is 13 residues long. Germline V CDR1 and CDR2: KGHSH, LQKENI.

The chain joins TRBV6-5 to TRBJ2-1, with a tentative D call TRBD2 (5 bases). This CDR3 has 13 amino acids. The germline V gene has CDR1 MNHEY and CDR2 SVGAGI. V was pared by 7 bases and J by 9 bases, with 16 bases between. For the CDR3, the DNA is TGTGCCAGCATGGTCGGTCGCCGGGGTGAGCAGTTCTTC. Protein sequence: CASMVGRRGEQFF.